These T cell receptor beta chains were read from a single sample in a study of blood T cells in healthy people across ages. TCRdb re-derived calls from the 5' RACE reads in MiXCR, one entry per CDR3 protein. The sample lists about 580,000 distinct CDR3 sequences; 47% were seen once. The specimen sequenced was blood. All receptors come from an elderly man in good health. CDR3s include the opening cysteine and the closing phenylalanine or tryptophan. Each record gives: V gene, CDR3 protein.

v_call: TRBV3-1
cdr3_aa: CASSQDSARPAGYTF

v_call: TRBV27
cdr3_aa: CASSPRVTYSTDTQYF

v_call: TRBV5-1
cdr3_aa: CASSLASPSYNEQFF

v_call: TRBV20-1
cdr3_aa: CSVQFPAGGVDEQFF

v_call: TRBV20-1
cdr3_aa: CSELDRGRGSNEKLFF

v_call: TRBV4-1
cdr3_aa: CASSQRTFRDSQETQYF

v_call: TRBV7-2
cdr3_aa: CASSLGLAGGSPFF

v_call: TRBV4-3
cdr3_aa: CASSQARDRKNIQYF

v_call: TRBV27
cdr3_aa: CASSSGTSPITGELFF

v_call: TRBV6-2/TRBV6-3
cdr3_aa: CASSFGQGGWYGYTF

v_call: TRBV3-1
cdr3_aa: CASSQEVAGRSYEQYF

v_call: TRBV3-1
cdr3_aa: CASSLWTSGSGGEQFF

v_call: TRBV5-4
cdr3_aa: CASSLNRVSHEQYF

v_call: TRBV4-3
cdr3_aa: CASSQDFGRNEQFF

v_call: TRBV29-1
cdr3_aa: CSVEVNYGYTF

v_call: TRBV5-1
cdr3_aa: CASSNGGNTEAFF

v_call: TRBV7-2
cdr3_aa: CASSHGLASDEQFF

v_call: TRBV6-2/TRBV6-3
cdr3_aa: CASSYNLGPYEQYF

v_call: TRBV27
cdr3_aa: CASSQKKQTGWAYEQYF

v_call: TRBV12-5
cdr3_aa: CASGTRDTQYF

v_call: TRBV20-1
cdr3_aa: CIARDQPYEQYF

v_call: TRBV7-2
cdr3_aa: CASRADRGASPPHF

v_call: TRBV7-2
cdr3_aa: CASSEDGGRDALYF

v_call: TRBV9
cdr3_aa: CASTRGASGGADTQYF

v_call: TRBV28
cdr3_aa: CASSLGGRINEQFF

v_call: TRBV20-1
cdr3_aa: CSARNFGATGLASYNEQFF

v_call: TRBV27
cdr3_aa: CANSPRPGQGPYNEQFF

v_call: TRBV7-2
cdr3_aa: CASSQTSSNQPQHF

v_call: TRBV12-3/TRBV12-4
cdr3_aa: CASSLGTGGFSDTQYF

v_call: TRBV4-3
cdr3_aa: CASSQAGSSYNEQFF

v_call: TRBV18
cdr3_aa: CASSLNDRGVFHEQYF

v_call: TRBV15
cdr3_aa: CATSPSLNEQFF

v_call: TRBV6-5
cdr3_aa: CASRPSGRTTDTQYF

v_call: TRBV4-1
cdr3_aa: CASSQTGTEYEQYF

v_call: TRBV2
cdr3_aa: CASIREQGERPQHF

v_call: TRBV29-1
cdr3_aa: CSAAGTQYGYTF

v_call: TRBV6-6
cdr3_aa: CASNPLHGQSTTGELFF

v_call: TRBV11-2
cdr3_aa: CASSLTFRTSSHTF

v_call: TRBV9
cdr3_aa: CASSLDPTGANVLTF

v_call: TRBV6-6
cdr3_aa: CASSTGDRGFYEQYF

v_call: TRBV19
cdr3_aa: CASSRQGEYEQYF

v_call: TRBV4-3
cdr3_aa: CASSQRGPNTGELFF

v_call: TRBV3-1
cdr3_aa: CASSRQGVDQPQHF

v_call: TRBV20-1
cdr3_aa: CSAEPGLQETQYF

v_call: TRBV6-1
cdr3_aa: CASREVSGLSSYNEQFF

v_call: TRBV5-1
cdr3_aa: CASILTGTTDTQYF

v_call: TRBV12-3/TRBV12-4
cdr3_aa: CAGSLRQLVVTEAFF

v_call: TRBV12-3/TRBV12-4
cdr3_aa: CASIERGQTLRTEAFF

v_call: TRBV11-2
cdr3_aa: CASSFRRTSADTQYF

v_call: TRBV9
cdr3_aa: CASSVGPTDTQYF

v_call: TRBV7-2
cdr3_aa: CASSSDSFSSYEQYF